The 3 T cell receptor beta chains listed next were all sequenced from one sample in a study of cytomegalovirus exposure and HLA in healthy donors. The PCR employed 60 Vbeta primers together with 13 Jbeta primers. Clones were read by immunoSEQ multiplex PCR, and TCRdb kept only the in-frame ones, dropping some. This table has 150,000 to 180,000 clones, approximately 80% appearing once. The sequenced material came from PBMCs. The receptors were gathered from a woman in her thirties or forties in good health and CMV-seropositive.

The chain uses TRBV4-1 and TRBJ1-2; the match to TRBD1 covers 7 bases. V lost 3 bases, J lost 3 bases, and 1 base stayed unmatched. The CDR3 covers 13 residues. CDR1 is MGHRA and CDR2 is YSYEKL in the germline V gene. In DNA, the CDR3 is TGCGCCAGCAGCCAGCAGGGGGACTATGGCTACACCTTC. Translation gives CASSQQGDYGYTF.

The CDR3 protein is CAIRDLNYNEQFF. CDR3 DNA: TGTGCCATCCGGGACTTGAACTACAATGAGCAGTTCTTC. The V gene is TRBV10-3, the J gene TRBJ2-1; tentatively, D is TRBD2 (6 bases). V gave up 8 bases and J gave up 3 bases, with 11 bases separating them. The CDR3 consists of 13 residues. CDR1 is ENHRY, CDR2 SYGVKD, per germline.

The rearrangement uses TRBV7-6 and TRBJ1-1, with a tentative D call TRBD1 (5 bases). This CDR3 comprises 14 residues. CDR1 is SGHVS and CDR2 is FNYEAQ in the germline V gene. Between the trimmed V and J ends, which lost 5 bases and 3 bases, there was a span of 13 bases. The CDR3 is CASSPQGPDTEAFF. As DNA, the CDR3 is TGTGCCAGCAGCCCGCAGGGTCCCGACACTGAAGCTTTCTTT.